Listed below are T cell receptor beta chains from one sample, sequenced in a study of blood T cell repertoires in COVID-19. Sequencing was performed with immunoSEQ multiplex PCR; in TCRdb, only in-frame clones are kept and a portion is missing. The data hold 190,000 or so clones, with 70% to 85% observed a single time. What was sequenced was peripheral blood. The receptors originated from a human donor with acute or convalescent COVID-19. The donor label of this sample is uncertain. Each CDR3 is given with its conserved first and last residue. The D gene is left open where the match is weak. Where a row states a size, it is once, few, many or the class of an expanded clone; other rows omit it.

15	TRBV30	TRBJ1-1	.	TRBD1	TGTGCCTTACACGACCTATCACAGGGGAGCACTGAAGCTTTCTTT	CALHDLSQGSTEAFF
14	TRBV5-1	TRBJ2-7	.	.	TGCGCCAGTAGCACCGGGACAAGTCCCTACGAGCAGTACTTC	CASSTGTSPYEQYF
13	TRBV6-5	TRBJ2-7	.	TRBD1	TGTGCCAGCAGAGGGACAGAAAACTACGAGCAGTACTTC	CASRGTENYEQYF
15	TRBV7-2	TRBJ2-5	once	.	TGTGCCAGCAGCTTAGGAGGGGGGGTCCAAGAGACCCAGTACTTC	CASSLGGGVQETQYF
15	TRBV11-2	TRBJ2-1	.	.	TGTGCCAGCAGCTTAGAGGGGGGAGGCTACAATGAGCAGTTCTTC	CASSLEGGGYNEQFF
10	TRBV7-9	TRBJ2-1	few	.	TGTGCCAGCAGCTTGTCGGAGCAGTTCTTC	CASSLSEQFF
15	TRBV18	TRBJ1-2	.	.	TGTGCCAGCTCACCACTAGGGACGGAGGGGTATGGCTACACCTTC	CASSPLGTEGYGYTF
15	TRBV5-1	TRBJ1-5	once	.	TGCGCCAGCAGCTTGGAGGGAGGAGGGCATCAGCCCCAGCATTTT	CASSLEGGGHQPQHF
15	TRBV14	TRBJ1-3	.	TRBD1	TGTGCCAGCAGCCAAGGACAGGGCTCTGGAAACACCATATATTTT	CASSQGQGSGNTIYF
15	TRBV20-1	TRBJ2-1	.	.	TGCAGTGCTAGTAAGGGGGAGTCCCGCCACAATGAGCAGTTCTTC	CSASKGESRHNEQFF
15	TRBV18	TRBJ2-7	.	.	TGTGCCAGCTCACCTCAGGGGTTTGGCGCCTACGAGCAGTACTTC	CASSPQGFGAYEQYF
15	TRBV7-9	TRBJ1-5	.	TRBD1	TGTGCCAGCAGCCGGACAGGGAATAGCAATCAGCCCCAGCATTTT	CASSRTGNSNQPQHF
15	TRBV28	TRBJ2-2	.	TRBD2	TGTGCCAGCAGTTTATATGGGACTAGCAGTCGTAAGCTGTTTTTT	CASSLYGTSSRKLFF
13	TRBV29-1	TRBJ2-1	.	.	TGCAGCGGTGGGGAGATGTTGGGGTATGAGCAGTTCTTC	CSGGEMLGYEQFF
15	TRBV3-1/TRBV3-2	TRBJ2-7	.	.	TGTGCCAGCAGCCTACCCAAACGGGGGGCAGGCGAGCAGTACTTC	CASSLPKRGAGEQYF
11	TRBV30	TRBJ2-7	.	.	TGTGCCTGGGGCCTTACCTACGAGCAGTACTTC	CAWGLTYEQYF
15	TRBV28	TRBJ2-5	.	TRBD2	TGTGCCAGCAGTGAGCTGGGGGGGGAACGAGAGACCCAGTACTTC	CASSELGGERETQYF
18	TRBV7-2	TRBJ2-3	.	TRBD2	TGTGCCAGCAGCCCGGCCGGGACTAGCGGGTTTAGCACAGATACGCAGTATTTT	CASSPAGTSGFSTDTQYF
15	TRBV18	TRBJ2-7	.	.	TGTGCCAGCCCAACAGGGCAAAGGGGCTCCTACGAGCAGTACTTC	CASPTGQRGSYEQYF
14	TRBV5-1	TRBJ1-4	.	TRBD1	TGCGCCAGCAGCGGGACAGTGACTAATGAAAAACTGTTTTTT	CASSGTVTNEKLFF
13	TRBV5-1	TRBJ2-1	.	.	TGCGCCAGCAGCTCCCCTAAGAGTAATGAGCAGTTCTTC	CASSSPKSNEQFF
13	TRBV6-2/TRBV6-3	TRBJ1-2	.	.	TGTGCCAGCAGTTCGCGAGTTATCTATGGCTACACCTTC	CASSSRVIYGYTF